The 16 T cell receptor beta chains in this list originate from one sample, sequenced in a study of CD4 T cell repertoires in COVID-19. Clones were sequenced by immunoSEQ multiplex PCR, and TCRdb holds only the in-frame ones, with some missing. The data show 23,000 or so clones, 87% seen once. These memory T cells were uncultured and sequenced directly after ex vivo isolation. The sample here was central memory CD4+ T cells from blood, taken before the COVID-19 pandemic. These receptors all come from a human donor who had COVID-19.

The rearrangement joins TRBV7-9 to TRBJ2-2; 7 nucleotides agree with TRBD1. Trimming at V came to 6 bases and at J to 3 bases, leaving 4 bases not matched to a gene. The CDR3 runs to 14 residues. The germline gives CDR1 SEHNR, CDR2 FQNEAQ (reference sequence). The CDR3 protein is CASSVGGDTGELFF. DNA for the CDR3: TGTGCCAGCAGTGTAGGGGGCGACACCGGGGAGCTGTTTTTT.

This clone was seen a handful of times. The rearrangement joins TRBV11-3 to TRBJ2-3; D not resolved. CDR3 size: 17 residues. Trimming pared 1 base from V and 0 bases from J, leaving 14 bases between. CDR1 is SGHNT, CDR2 YENEEA, per germline. In DNA form, the CDR3 reads TGTGCCAGCAGCTTAGGTGCCTGGCACCCTAGCACAGATACGCAGTATTTT. Protein sequence: CASSLGAWHPSTDTQYF.

This clone showed up just a few times. The chain employs TRBV21-1 and TRBJ1-2. TRBV21-1 is marked as a pseudogene. The CDR3 sequence is 15 residues long. The CDR3 DNA reads as TGTGCCAGCAGCAAGGCGAGTCCTGAGGCCAATGGCTACACCTTC. It translates to CASSKASPEANGYTF.

CDR3 DNA sequence: TGCGCCAGCAGCCCCTTGACTAGCGGGGCGGGGGGAACGCAGTATTTT. This gives the protein CASSPLTSGAGGTQYF. The chain combines TRBV4-1 with TRBJ2-3, with 11 bases matching TRBD2. The CDR3 consists of 16 residues. Germline loops: CDR1 MGHRA, CDR2 YSYEKL. V lost 4 bases to trimming and J lost 9 bases; unmatched junction nucleotides: 12.

The chain joins TRBV6-5 to TRBJ2-5; TRBD1 might be the D (6 bases). V lost 6 bases to trimming and J lost 1 base, with 12 bases between them. CDR1 is MNHEY, CDR2 SVGAGI, per germline. The CDR3 has 14 amino acids. As DNA, the CDR3 is TGTGCCAGCAGGCCAGGGGACCTCCAAGAGACCCAGTACTTC. Residues: CASRPGDLQETQYF.

This sequence joins TRBV6-6 and TRBJ1-2, with a weak D call TRBD1 (5 bases). CDR1 is MNHNY, CDR2 SVGAGI, per germline (reference sequence). Between the trimmed V and J ends, which lost 2 bases and 1 base, there was a span of 11 bases. The CDR3 is made up of 15 amino acids. CDR3 in DNA: TGTGCCAGCAGTTACGGCTCAGGGATTAACTATGGCTACACCTTC. Its protein product is CASSYGSGINYGYTF.

The chain links TRBV27 to TRBJ2-3; TRBD1 aligns across 9 bases. Unmatched junction bases numbered 10, after V lost 4 bases and J lost 5 bases. The length of the CDR3 is 16 residues. Germline CDR1 and CDR2: MNHEY and SMNVEV (reference sequence). DNA for the CDR3: TGTGCCAGCAGTTCTCTAATTACAGGGGGCGGAGATACGCAGTATTTT. Translating it yields CASSSLITGGGDTQYF.

This chain connects TRBV5-1 to TRBJ2-7; D may be TRBD1 (6 bases). V was pared by 1 base and J by 2 bases, with 13 bases between. From germline, CDR1 is SGHRS and CDR2 YFSETQ. The CDR3 consists of 15 residues. CDR3 nucleotide sequence: TGCGCCAGCAGCTTGCAGGCAGGGACAACCTACGAGCAGTACTTC. It encodes CASSLQAGTTYEQYF. Filled out from reference TRBV5-1 and TRBJ2-7, the complete variable domain reads KAGVTQTPRYLIKTRGQQVTLSCSPISGHRSVSWYQQTPGQGLQFLFEYFSETQRNKGNFPGRFSGRQFSNSRSEMNVSTLELGDSALYLCASSLQAGTTYEQYFGPGTRLTVT.

This chain joins TRBV5-1 and TRBJ1-3, with D possibly matching TRBD1 (5 bases). Germline lookup yields CDR1 SGHRS and CDR2 YFSETQ. Trimming left V 0 bases short and J 0 bases short, with 13 bases between. This CDR3 spans 17 amino acids. This chain's CDR3 is CASSLDGRASSGNTIYF. The CDR3 nucleotides read TGCGCCAGCAGCTTGGATGGCAGGGCCTCCTCTGGAAACACCATATATTTT.

DNA of the CDR3: TGTGCCAGCAGCGTATCCCCCAGGGGCAGTGAAAAACTGTTTTTT. Translating gives CASSVSPRGSEKLFF. This sequence joins TRBV9 and TRBJ1-4, with D possibly TRBD1 on 6 matching bases. Germline V lookup: CDR1 SGDLS, CDR2 YYNGEE. V was pared by 1 base and J by 7 bases, with 14 bases between. The CDR3 is 15 amino acids. The entire variable domain, with the rest obtained from reference TRBV9 and TRBJ1-4, is as follows: DSGVTQTPKHLITATGQRVTLRCSPRSGDLSVYWYQQSLDQGLQFLIQYYNGEERAKGNILERFSAQQFPDLHSELNLSSLELGDSALYFCASSVSPRGSEKLFFGSGTQLSVL.

Here the CDR3 DNA reads TGTGCCAGCAGCCAACTTTTTTCCACAGGAGCCAATTATGGCTACACCTTC. Translation gives CASSQLFSTGANYGYTF. The chain has TRBV14 and TRBJ1-2, with D maybe TRBD1 (5 bases). The germline V and J ends were trimmed by 2 bases and 5 bases, with 21 bases remaining between them. CDR1 and CDR2 from the germline V gene are SGHDN and FVKESK. CDR3 length: 17 amino acids.

The rearrangement joins TRBV6-5 to TRBJ1-2, with 11 nucleotides matching TRBD1. CDR3 size: 16 residues. After removal of 4 bases from V and 0 bases from J, the junction contained 4 bases not matched to a gene. Per germline, CDR1 MNHEY and CDR2 SVGAGI. The CDR3, as DNA: TGTGCCAGCAGTTCCCCGGGACAGGGGGCTAACTATGGCTACACCTTC. Amino acid sequence: CASSSPGQGANYGYTF.

The V call is TRBV28, the J call TRBJ2-7; the match to TRBD2 covers 8 bases. The trim removed 6 bases at V and 8 bases at J, leaving 9 bases unmatched. Germline assignment: CDR1 MDHEN and CDR2 SYDVKM. This CDR3 is 13 amino acids long. DNA of the CDR3: TGTGCCAGCAGCAATAGCGGGGCGCCCAAGCAGTACTTC. Translated: CASSNSGAPKQYF. The full variable domain, with the rest looked up from reference TRBV28 and TRBJ2-7, is DVKVTQSSRYLVKRTGEKVFLECVQDMDHENMFWYRQDPGLGLRLIYFSYDVKMKEKGDIPEGYSVSREKKERFSLILESASTNQTSMYLCASSNSGAPKQYFGPGTRLTVT.

This clone was detected a few times. V is TRBV7-6 and J is TRBJ2-7; D may be TRBD2 (7 bases). V was shortened by 1 base and J by 0 bases, with 19 bases between the two germline ends. The CDR3 covers 18 residues. Germline V gene sequence: CDR1 SGHVS, CDR2 FNYEAQ. The CDR3 DNA is TGTGCCAGCAGCTTAGATCTCGGCGGGGGCCGAAGCTCCTACGAGCAGTACTTC. It yields the protein CASSLDLGGGRSSYEQYF.

The chain employs TRBV28 and TRBJ1-2; weak D call: TRBD1 (5 bases). CDR1 is MDHEN and CDR2 is SYDVKM in the germline V gene. The CDR3 loop spans 14 amino acids. Trimming cost V 2 bases and J 4 bases, with 11 bases left between them. In DNA, the CDR3 is TGTGCCAGCAGTTTACATCTCGGGGGCTATGGCTACACCTTC. Encoded protein: CASSLHLGGYGYTF.

The chain is built from TRBV11-2 and TRBJ1-5, with D perhaps matching TRBD1 (5 bases). Germline CDR1 SGHAT, CDR2 FQNNGV. The CDR3 runs 15 residues. The V end lost 5 bases, the J end lost 6 bases, and 17 bases lay between the germline ends. The CDR3, as DNA: TGTGCCAGCAGCCTACGCGGGGGGTCCCCTCAGCCCCAGCATTTT. Its protein is CASSLRGGSPQPQHF. Together with reference TRBV11-2 and TRBJ1-5, the CDR3 gives the full variable domain: EAGVAQSPRYKIIEKRQSVAFWCNPISGHATLYWYQQILGQGPKLLIQFQNNGVVDDSQLPKDRFSAERLKGVDSTLKIQPAKLEDSAVYLCASSLRGGSPQPQHFGDGTRLSIL.